A single count supports the clone carrying this T cell receptor beta chain. As handled by the study authors: For nucleated cells, counts were estimated from reference gene primer amplification. Profiling relied on immunoSEQ multiplex PCR, and the TCRdb table lists in-frame clones only, not all of them. The V and J calls and the clone size are those of that table, but D and trimming were determined from the DNA. The sample holds about 230,000 clones; about 80% are singletons and the top ten take approximately 4.7%. The source of the sample is a study of blood T cell repertoires in COVID-19. Study overall: The United States, Italy and Spain were the sources of the acute and convalescent COVID-19 samples. Nucleic acid was either cDNA or gDNA, and it came from T cells, B-cell-depleted T cells, or PBMCs.

Losses at the gene ends were 5 bases for V and 4 bases for J; bases not matched to a gene: 10. Germline values: CDR1 MGHDK, CDR2 SYGVNS. This CDR3 comprises 16 residues. Material: peripheral blood. This clonotype originated in a man over 45 with active or convalescent COVID-19. The rearrangement uses TRBV25-1 and TRBJ2-2; 7 positions agree with TRBD2. CDR3 amino acids: CASSKGEGGITGELFF. CDR3 coding DNA: TGTGCCAGCAGTAAAGGGGAGGGAGGCATCACCGGGGAGCTGTTTTTT.